These T cell receptor beta chains were read from a single sample in a study of cytomegalovirus exposure and HLA in healthy donors. TCRdb's copy holds only in-frame clones and misses some; the assay was immunoSEQ multiplex PCR. The table records 33,000 or so clones, approximately 76% of them present only once. Material for sequencing was PBMCs. These receptors were collected from a woman between 25 and 40 years old in good health and CMV-seropositive. Both conserved end residues are part of each CDR3. D genes are given only for firm matches. A clone size is listed for some rows: how often the clone was seen (once, few, many), or a class if it is expanded.

clone size: -; J gene: TRBJ2-3; D gene: -; V gene: TRBV6-5; CDR3 protein: CASSHPGTRYF; CDR3 DNA: TGTGCCAGCAGTCACCCCGGGACAAGGTATTTT
clone size: few; J gene: TRBJ2-7; D gene: -; V gene: TRBV28; CDR3 protein: CASAPDSTYEQYF; CDR3 DNA: TGTGCCAGCGCCCCGGACAGTACATACGAGCAGTACTTC
clone size: -; J gene: TRBJ2-7; D gene: -; V gene: TRBV7-2; CDR3 protein: CASSLAQGMRIYEQYF; CDR3 DNA: TGTGCCAGCAGCTTAGCGCAGGGGATGCGTATCTACGAGCAGTACTTC
clone size: -; J gene: TRBJ2-1; D gene: -; V gene: TRBV11-2; CDR3 protein: CASSLSGGTAEQFF; CDR3 DNA: TGTGCCAGCAGCTTAAGCGGAGGAACAGCTGAGCAGTTCTTC
clone size: -; J gene: TRBJ2-5; D gene: TRBD2; V gene: TRBV6-1; CDR3 protein: CASSAITSGTRETQYF; CDR3 DNA: TGTGCCAGCAGTGCAATAACTAGCGGGACCAGGGAGACCCAGTACTTC
clone size: few; J gene: TRBJ2-2; D gene: -; V gene: TRBV30; CDR3 protein: CAWSGEVAGELFF; CDR3 DNA: TGTGCCTGGAGTGGGGAGGTCGCCGGGGAGCTGTTTTTT
clone size: -; J gene: TRBJ1-2; D gene: TRBD1; V gene: TRBV30; CDR3 protein: CAWSVQTGTYGYTF; CDR3 DNA: TGTGCCTGGAGTGTACAGACAGGGACTTATGGCTACACCTTC
clone size: -; J gene: TRBJ1-3; D gene: TRBD1; V gene: TRBV18; CDR3 protein: CASSPRTGISSGNTIYF; CDR3 DNA: TGTGCCAGCTCACCAAGGACAGGGATTAGCTCTGGAAACACCATATATTTT
clone size: few; J gene: TRBJ2-1; D gene: -; V gene: TRBV27; CDR3 protein: CASASEPYNEQFF; CDR3 DNA: TGTGCCAGTGCTAGCGAACCCTACAATGAGCAGTTCTTC
clone size: -; J gene: TRBJ2-3; D gene: TRBD1; V gene: TRBV9; CDR3 protein: CASSVAPTGKGTDTQYF; CDR3 DNA: TGTGCCAGCAGCGTAGCCCCGACAGGGAAGGGCACAGATACGCAGTATTTT
clone size: -; J gene: TRBJ2-7; D gene: -; V gene: TRBV19; CDR3 protein: CASSIGGAYEQYF; CDR3 DNA: TGTGCCAGTAGTATCGGCGGAGCCTACGAGCAGTACTTC
clone size: -; J gene: TRBJ2-4; D gene: TRBD2; V gene: TRBV19; CDR3 protein: CASSWGGRSKNIQYF; CDR3 DNA: TGTGCCAGTAGCTGGGGAGGGAGGTCCAAAAACATTCAGTACTTC
clone size: -; J gene: TRBJ2-7; D gene: TRBD2; V gene: TRBV4-1; CDR3 protein: CASSQDRSGPFSYEQYF; CDR3 DNA: TGCGCCAGCAGCCAAGATCGTAGCGGGCCCTTTTCCTACGAGCAGTACTTC
clone size: -; J gene: TRBJ1-5; D gene: -; V gene: TRBV5-1; CDR3 protein: CASSEQGNQPQHF; CDR3 DNA: TGCGCCAGCAGCGAACAGGGCAATCAGCCCCAGCATTTT
clone size: -; J gene: TRBJ2-1; D gene: -; V gene: TRBV7-3; CDR3 protein: CASSLTPHGRGFYNEQFF; CDR3 DNA: TGTGCCAGCAGCTTAACGCCCCATGGCAGGGGCTTCTACAATGAGCAGTTCTTC
clone size: -; J gene: TRBJ1-1; D gene: -; V gene: TRBV19; CDR3 protein: CASAASNTEAFF; CDR3 DNA: TGTGCGAGCGCTGCTTCGAACACTGAAGCTTTCTTT
clone size: -; J gene: TRBJ1-5; D gene: TRBD1; V gene: TRBV5-5; CDR3 protein: CASSLTDRSNQPQHF; CDR3 DNA: TGTGCCAGCAGCTTAACGGACAGGAGCAATCAGCCCCAGCATTTT
clone size: -; J gene: TRBJ1-5; D gene: TRBD1; V gene: TRBV28; CDR3 protein: CASRVEGQGGHQPQHF; CDR3 DNA: TGTGCCAGCAGGGTGGAGGGACAGGGGGGCCATCAGCCCCAGCATTTT
clone size: -; J gene: TRBJ2-5; D gene: -; V gene: TRBV5-4; CDR3 protein: CASSLNGVETQYF; CDR3 DNA: TGTGCCAGCAGCTTAAATGGAGTGGAGACCCAGTACTTC
clone size: -; J gene: TRBJ2-3; D gene: -; V gene: TRBV2; CDR3 protein: CASSEFLGVDTQYF; CDR3 DNA: TGTGCCAGCAGTGAATTTCTAGGGGTGGATACGCAGTATTTT
clone size: -; J gene: TRBJ2-2; D gene: -; V gene: TRBV7-3; CDR3 protein: CASSLEKGTGELFF; CDR3 DNA: TGTGCCAGCAGCTTAGAGAAGGGGACCGGGGAGCTGTTTTTT
clone size: -; J gene: TRBJ2-5; D gene: -; V gene: TRBV28; CDR3 protein: CASRAMTETQYF; CDR3 DNA: TGCGCCAGCAGAGCGATGACGGAGACCCAGTACTTC
clone size: -; J gene: TRBJ2-5; D gene: TRBD2; V gene: TRBV2; CDR3 protein: CASKKLAGEETQYF; CDR3 DNA: TGTGCCAGTAAAAAACTAGCGGGCGAAGAGACCCAGTACTTC
clone size: -; J gene: TRBJ1-1; D gene: TRBD1; V gene: TRBV29-1; CDR3 protein: CSVRDRGLSTEAFF; CDR3 DNA: TGCAGCGTCCGGGACAGGGGGCTAAGCACTGAAGCTTTCTTT
clone size: -; J gene: TRBJ1-6; D gene: -; V gene: TRBV30; CDR3 protein: CAWKVASVALHF; CDR3 DNA: TGTGCCTGGAAAGTGGCCTCAGTGGCCCTCCACTTT
clone size: medium-sized; J gene: TRBJ2-5; D gene: -; V gene: TRBV6-5; CDR3 protein: CASSYSEGGGETQYF; CDR3 DNA: TGTGCCAGCAGTTACTCAGAGGGAGGGGGAGAGACCCAGTACTTC
clone size: -; J gene: TRBJ2-5; D gene: -; V gene: TRBV5-6; CDR3 protein: CASTQGDQETQYF; CDR3 DNA: TGTGCCAGCACCCAGGGTGACCAAGAGACCCAGTACTTC
clone size: -; J gene: TRBJ1-3; D gene: -; V gene: TRBV5-1; CDR3 protein: CASSLGQAPNTIYF; CDR3 DNA: TGCGCCAGCAGCTTGGGACAGGCGCCCAACACCATATATTTT
clone size: -; J gene: TRBJ2-3; D gene: TRBD1; V gene: TRBV7-2; CDR3 protein: CASSFSGTGETDTQYF; CDR3 DNA: TGTGCCAGCAGCTTCTCCGGGACAGGGGAAACAGATACGCAGTATTTT
clone size: once; J gene: TRBJ2-5; D gene: -; V gene: TRBV15; CDR3 protein: CATSSSRDSTQYF; CDR3 DNA: TGTGCCACCAGTTCTTCCCGGGACTCCACCCAGTACTTC
clone size: once; J gene: TRBJ2-5; D gene: TRBD2; V gene: TRBV30; CDR3 protein: CAWSVAGGGTQYF; CDR3 DNA: TGTGCCTGGAGTGTAGCGGGAGGGGGGACCCAGTACTTC
clone size: -; J gene: TRBJ1-2; D gene: TRBD1; V gene: TRBV27; CDR3 protein: CASSFAGGGYGYTF; CDR3 DNA: TGTGCCAGCAGTTTCGCAGGGGGCGGGTATGGCTACACCTTC
clone size: -; J gene: TRBJ2-1; D gene: TRBD2; V gene: TRBV7-9; CDR3 protein: CASSLDDTSGGRNEQFF; CDR3 DNA: TGTGCCAGCAGCTTAGACGATACTAGCGGGGGCCGTAATGAGCAGTTCTTC
clone size: few; J gene: TRBJ2-1; D gene: TRBD1; V gene: TRBV6-5; CDR3 protein: CASSYRDRDEQFF; CDR3 DNA: TGTGCCAGCAGTTACCGGGACAGGGATGAGCAGTTCTTC
clone size: few; J gene: TRBJ2-5; D gene: -; V gene: TRBV30; CDR3 protein: CAWSEEVETQYF; CDR3 DNA: TGTGCCTGGAGTGAGGAGGTCGAGACCCAGTACTTC
clone size: few; J gene: TRBJ2-7; D gene: TRBD1; V gene: TRBV29-1; CDR3 protein: CSVDSGTGGYEQYF; CDR3 DNA: TGCAGCGTTGACTCCGGGACAGGGGGCTACGAGCAGTACTTC
clone size: -; J gene: TRBJ2-7; D gene: -; V gene: TRBV30; CDR3 protein: CAWGLARTNEQYF; CDR3 DNA: TGTGCCTGGGGTTTAGCGCGGACCAACGAGCAGTACTTC
clone size: -; J gene: TRBJ1-5; D gene: -; V gene: TRBV5-1; CDR3 protein: CASSLTGLGNQPQHF; CDR3 DNA: TGCGCCAGCAGTTTAACAGGGTTGGGCAATCAGCCCCAGCATTTT
clone size: -; J gene: TRBJ2-3; D gene: TRBD2; V gene: TRBV13; CDR3 protein: CASSLLLLAGVRDTQYF; CDR3 DNA: TGTGCCAGCAGCTTACTCTTACTAGCGGGAGTGAGAGATACGCAGTATTTT
clone size: once; J gene: TRBJ1-2; D gene: TRBD1; V gene: TRBV5-8; CDR3 protein: CASSSFTGGAEGYTF; CDR3 DNA: TGTGCCAGCAGCTCTTTTACAGGGGGCGCGGAGGGCTACACCTTC
clone size: -; J gene: TRBJ1-1; D gene: -; V gene: TRBV7-2; CDR3 protein: CASSFTYTGTTEAFF; CDR3 DNA: TGTGCCAGCAGCTTCACTTATACAGGGACCACTGAAGCTTTCTTT
clone size: -; J gene: TRBJ2-3; D gene: -; V gene: TRBV9; CDR3 protein: CASSAIASSASTDTQYF; CDR3 DNA: TGTGCCAGCAGCGCCATAGCATCCTCAGCGAGCACAGATACGCAGTATTTT
clone size: -; J gene: TRBJ1-2; D gene: TRBD1; V gene: TRBV7-9; CDR3 protein: CASSPGTGGVYGYTF; CDR3 DNA: TGTGCCAGCAGCCCCGGGACAGGGGGCGTCTATGGCTACACCTTC